This TCR beta chain was captured by sequencing in a study of immune heterogeneity within non-small cell lung tumors. Study-level background: Histology included several squamous cell carcinomas, under twelve non-squamous carcinomas and 1 unspecified tumor.

The template consisted of bulk tumor genomic DNA, with 600 ng used per sample. Primary tumors were biopsied several times each, far apart, intraoperatively. Patients underwent curative surgery for untreated, newly diagnosed non-small cell lung cancer. The study drew donors from newly diagnosed non-small cell lung cancer patients having surgery with curative intent. The authors amplified TCR beta CDR3 by multiplex PCR with 32 V and 13 J primers. TCRdb fed the multiplex PCR reads into MiXCR, producing one record per CDR3 protein. The sample lists tens of thousands of distinct CDR3 sequences; 25% to 35% were seen once. CDR3 length: 15 amino acids. The germline V gene encodes CDR1 MGHRA and CDR2 YSYEKL. V was pared by 3 bases and J by 6 bases, with 14 bases between. Points from the study as a whole: Local T-cell clonality tracked local tumor mutational burden; the correlation was moderate but significant (R 0.3 to 0.4). Within each patient, tumor sites shared identical dominant CDR3 beta clonotypes and also held site-unique high-frequency clones.

The sample holds a few counts of this clonotype. Its antigen is not known. The TCR comes from a man aged 35-49 years with non-small cell lung cancer. The V call is TRBV4-1, the J call TRBJ1-4; D possibly corresponds to TRBD1 (6 bases). Material for sequencing was lung tumor tissue. The CDR3, as DNA: TGCGCCAGCAGCCAGCCGACAGGAGGGGATGAAAAACTGTTTTTT. It specifies CASSQPTGGDEKLFF.